These 16 T cell receptor beta chains originate from one sample sequenced in a study of T cells in Graves' hyperthyroidism and ophthalmopathy. The TCR beta CDR3 regions underwent amplification using RNA transcripts as the source. The HTBI primer set drove a first-round RT-PCR of the TCR CDR3. TCRdb re-analysed the multiplex PCR reads in MiXCR, keeping a single row per CDR3 protein. The sample yields a few hundred thousand distinct CDR3 sequences, about 15% seen once. Specimen: blood. These receptor sequences come from a woman between 18 and 30 years old with Graves' hyperthyroidism that later progressed to Graves' ophthalmopathy.

The rearrangement uses TRBV5-6 and TRBJ2-5; 8 positions agree with TRBD2. The germline gives CDR1 SGHDT, CDR2 YYEEEE. The CDR3 loop spans 16 amino acids. Germline trimming cut 0 bases from V and 6 bases from J; bases unmatched to any gene: 10. For the CDR3, the DNA is TGTGCCAGCAGCTTGGATGGTCGGGAGGGGGAGCAGACCCAGTACTTC. This translates into CASSLDGREGEQTQYF.

This clonotype was seen a few times. This CDR3 is CASSRPLTSGSNNEQFF. Here the CDR3 DNA reads TGTGCCAGCAGCCGACCCCTTACTAGCGGGTCTAACAATGAGCAGTTCTTC. The V gene is TRBV14, the J gene TRBJ2-1; 9 bases align to TRBD2. Germline assignment: CDR1 SGHDN and CDR2 FVKESK. The CDR3 totals 17 residues. V lost 4 bases, J lost 5 bases, and 12 bases stayed unmatched.

The chain is built from TRBV20-1 and TRBJ1-1; D ambiguous. The ends were cut back, 1 base at V and 1 base at J, with 16 bases in the middle. This CDR3 is 16 amino acids long. Germline assignment: CDR1 DFQATT and CDR2 SNEGSKA (reference sequence). The CDR3: CSARGARYQQNTEAFF. The CDR3 DNA sequence: TGCAGTGCTAGAGGGGCTAGGTACCAGCAGAACACTGAAGCTTTCTTT.

V gene TRBV28 combines with J gene TRBJ2-2; possibly TRBD1 or TRBD2 for D (6 bases each). CDR3 length: 18 residues. In germline, CDR1 is MDHEN, CDR2 SYDVKM. Trimming pared 6 bases from V and 4 bases from J, leaving 24 bases between. CDR3 region: CASSREFGRDIITGELFF. For the CDR3, the DNA is TGTGCCAGCAGCCGGGAGTTCGGGCGGGACATAATCACCGGGGAGCTGTTTTTT.

In this sample, this clonotype turned up many times. CDR3 nucleotides: TGTGCCAGCACGAGGTCCGGACAAGAGACCCAGTACTTC. Encoded protein: CASTRSGQETQYF. The chain couples TRBV5-6 to TRBJ2-5; D ambiguous. Deletions cut 6 bases from V and 2 bases from J, with 11 bases between. The CDR3 covers 13 residues. Germline lookup yields CDR1 SGHDT and CDR2 YYEEEE.

This clonotype was seen repeatedly, ten times or more. This chain uses TRBV29-1 with TRBJ2-7; D perhaps matches TRBD2 (5 bases). Trimming removed 3 bases from V and 5 bases from J, with 14 bases in between. CDR1 is SQVTM and CDR2 is ANQGSEA in the germline V gene. This CDR3 comprises 13 residues. For the CDR3, the DNA is TGCAGCGTTGAGGTGGCAGCGAGGGACGAGCAGTACTTC. This gives the protein CSVEVAARDEQYF.

This clonotype was counted ten times or more. The chain joins TRBV10-2 to TRBJ2-1; weak D call: TRBD2 (6 bases). CDR1 and CDR2 (germline): WSHSY, SAAADI. V lost 2 bases to trimming and J lost 9 bases, with 8 bases between them. CDR3 length: 12 amino acids. In DNA, the CDR3 is TGCGCCAGCAGTGAGATGGGGGGTGAGCAGTTCTTC. Amino acid sequence: CASSEMGGEQFF.

There are a few counts of this clonotype. This sequence joins TRBV3-1 and TRBJ2-7; D not certain. V was cut by 8 bases and J by 1 base, with 6 bases left in between. The V gene's germline CDR1 is LGHDT and CDR2 YNNKEL (reference sequence). The CDR3 has 11 amino acids. CDR3 sequence: CASGLSYEQYF. The DNA of the CDR3 is TGTGCCAGCGGCCTATCCTACGAGCAGTACTTC.

The CDR3 sequence is CASGRGAAGTGELFF. CDR3 sequence (DNA): TGTGCCAGCGGCAGGGGGGCGGCGGGCACCGGGGAGCTGTTTTTT. This chain joins TRBV7-9 and TRBJ2-2, with TRBD1 as a possible D gene (7 bases). The germline CDR1 and CDR2 sequences are SEHNR and FQNEAQ (reference sequence). This CDR3 is 15 amino acids long. Trimming removed 8 bases at V and 4 bases at J, with 17 bases between. The entire variable domain, with the rest obtained from reference TRBV7-9 and TRBJ2-2, is as follows: DTGVSQNPRHKITKRGQNVTFRCDPISEHNRLYWYRQTLGQGPEFLTYFQNEAQLEKSRLLSDRFSAERPKGSFSTLEIQRTEQGDSAMYLCASGRGAAGTGELFFGEGSRLTVL.

As to this clonotype: It may be a read error: a sequence one base away is much more abundant. The chain couples TRBV29-1 to TRBJ2-1; 9 bases align to TRBD1. Germline values: CDR1 SQVTM, CDR2 ANQGSEA. V was pared by 3 bases and J by 8 bases, with 8 bases of the junction left unmatched. The length of the CDR3 is 14 residues. The CDR3 is CSVERLGQGDEQFF. CDR3 nucleotides: TGCAGCGTTGAGAGACTGGGACAGGGTGATGAGCAGTTCTTC.

About this clonotype: The junction differs from germline at one of its ends, possibly a read error. This rearrangement joins TRBV18 to TRBJ2-5; D not certain. This CDR3 spans 13 amino acids. Germline CDR1 and CDR2: KGHSH and LQKENI. The CDR3 is CASSPAIQETPYF. The CDR3, as DNA: TGTGCCAGCTCACCGGCCATACAAGAGACCCCGTACTTC.

This clonotype was detected ten times or more. This chain joins TRBV27 and TRBJ2-2; the match to TRBD2 covers 7 bases. Germline loops: CDR1 MNHEY, CDR2 SMNVEV (reference sequence). The CDR3 is 14 amino acids. V lost 3 bases, J lost 6 bases, and 4 bases stayed unmatched. The DNA of the CDR3 is TGTGCCAGCAGTTTGACTAGCCAGGCCGGGGAGCTGTTTTTT. This encodes CASSLTSQAGELFF.

This clonotype has at least ten counts. V usage is TRBV3-1 and J usage is TRBJ1-1; 7 nucleotides align to TRBD1. Germline lookup yields CDR1 LGHDT and CDR2 YNNKEL (reference sequence). This CDR3 comprises 15 residues. V lost 1 base and J lost 3; bases outside the gene matches: 5. CDR3 region: CASSQGGQDDTEAFF. The CDR3 DNA reads TGTGCCAGCAGCCAAGGCGGACAGGATGACACTGAAGCTTTCTTT.

There are many counts of this clonotype. The chain uses TRBV6-5 and TRBJ1-4; D call uncertain. V lost 1 base and J lost 3, with 12 bases in between. CDR1 and CDR2 from the germline V gene are MNHEY and SVGAGI. The CDR3 contains 16 residues. The CDR3 region has the DNA TGTGCCAGCAGTTACTATGTCCCAGGCGCTAATGAAAAACTGTTTTTT. Translation: CASSYYVPGANEKLFF.

This clonotype was picked up many times. The chain links TRBV6-1 to TRBJ1-2, with D possibly TRBD1 on 6 matching bases. V lost 5 bases to trimming and J lost 4 bases, with 17 bases between them. Germline V gene data show CDR1 as MNHNS and CDR2 as SASEGT. CDR3 length: 15 residues. In DNA form, the CDR3 reads TGTGCCAGCAGTCAAACGGGACACCCGTTCTATGGCTACACCTTC. It is translated as CASSQTGHPFYGYTF.

This clonotype was detected a few times. The chain joins TRBV29-1 to TRBJ2-5; 10 nucleotides match TRBD2. The V gene's germline CDR1 is SQVTM and CDR2 ANQGSEA. V lost 2 bases to trimming and J lost 0 bases; unmatched junction nucleotides: 15. The CDR3 has 19 residues. The DNA for the CDR3 is TGCAGCGTTGAATTAAGGGGGTCTAGCGGGAGATGGTACCAAGAGACCCAGTACTTC. This sequence encodes CSVELRGSSGRWYQETQYF.